What follows describes a single T cell receptor beta chain. Its matching antigen is unknown. The data derive from a study of cytomegalovirus exposure and HLA in healthy donors. Regarding the study as a whole: In vitro testing confirmed a few CMV-associated chains as specific for CMV antigens.

After removal of 5 bases from V and 5 bases from J, the junction contained 8 bases not matched to a gene. The V gene's germline CDR1 is SGHNT and CDR2 YENEEA. The CDR3 is 15 amino acids. The primer mix had 60 Vbeta and 13 Jbeta primers. TCRdb's table, derived via immunoSEQ multiplex PCR, lists solely in-frame clones and lacks some. The sample's table shows approximately 170,000 clones. The sequence was collected from a woman between 18 and 29 years old in good health and CMV-seropositive. Sequencing used PBMCs. This chain connects TRBV11-3 to TRBJ2-2; the match to TRBD1 covers 7 bases. The CDR3 nucleotides read TGTGCCAGCAGCCATCGGGACAGCAAAACCGGGGAGCTGTTTTTT. It translates to CASSHRDSKTGELFF. The variable domain in full, with the rest retrieved from reference TRBV11-3 and TRBJ2-2, is EAGVVQSPRYKIIEKKQPVAFWCNPISGHNTLYWYLQNLGQGPELLIRYENEEAVDDSQLPKDRFSAERLKGVDSTLKIQPAELGDSAVYLCASSHRDSKTGELFFGEGSRLTVL.